The clone carrying this T cell receptor beta chain was recorded once. Its specificity is not known. This CDR3 is also generated by other DNA sequences in the sample. The protocol was immunoSEQ multiplex PCR, while the TCRdb copy is restricted to in-frame clones and leaves out a portion. The repertoire consists of millions of clones, with about 92% occurring once and the leading ten covering roughly 1.7%. This sample is drawn from a study of shared clonotypes between healthy human individuals. Naive CD8 cells lacked CD45RO and underwent positive selection for CCR7, leaving out terminally differentiated effector memory CD45RA+ cells. The donors, healthy adults who were HIV-negative, had experienced no recent acute infections or vaccinations. Regarding the study as a whole: The small donor group covered limited genetic and exposure diversity. The study found roughly 5% of naive CD4 clonotypes shared across a few donors. Estimated richness values were generally larger in naive subsets than in memory subsets.

V lost 2 bases, J lost 3 bases, and 8 bases lay in between. The CDR3 is made up of 13 amino acids. Germline-derived CDR1 and CDR2 are MDHEN and SYDVKM. The chain links TRBV28 to TRBJ2-7, with D unresolved. Material for sequencing was naive CD8+ T cells from PBMCs. This TCR was sampled from a man younger than 30 in good health. Some clones in this sample may be carry-over from other donors' samples. The CDR3: CASSLGTIYEQYF. The CDR3 region has the DNA TGTGCCAGCAGTTTAGGTACCATCTACGAGCAGTACTTC.